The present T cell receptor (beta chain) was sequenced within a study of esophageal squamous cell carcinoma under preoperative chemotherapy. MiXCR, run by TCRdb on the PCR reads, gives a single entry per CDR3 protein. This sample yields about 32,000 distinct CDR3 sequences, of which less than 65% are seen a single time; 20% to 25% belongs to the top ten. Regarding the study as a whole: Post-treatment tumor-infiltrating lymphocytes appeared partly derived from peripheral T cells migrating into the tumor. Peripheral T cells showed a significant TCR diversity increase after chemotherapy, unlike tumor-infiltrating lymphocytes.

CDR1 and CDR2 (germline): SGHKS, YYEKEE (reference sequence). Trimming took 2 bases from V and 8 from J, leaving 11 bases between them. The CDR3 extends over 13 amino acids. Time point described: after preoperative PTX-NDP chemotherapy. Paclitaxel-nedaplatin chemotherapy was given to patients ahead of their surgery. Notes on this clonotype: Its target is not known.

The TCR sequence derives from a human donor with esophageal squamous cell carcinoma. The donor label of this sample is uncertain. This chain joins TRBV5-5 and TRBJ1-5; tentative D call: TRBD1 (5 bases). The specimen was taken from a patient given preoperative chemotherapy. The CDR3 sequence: CASSFSGKEPQHF. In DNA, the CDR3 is TGTGCCAGCAGCTTCTCAGGGAAGGAGCCCCAGCATTTT.